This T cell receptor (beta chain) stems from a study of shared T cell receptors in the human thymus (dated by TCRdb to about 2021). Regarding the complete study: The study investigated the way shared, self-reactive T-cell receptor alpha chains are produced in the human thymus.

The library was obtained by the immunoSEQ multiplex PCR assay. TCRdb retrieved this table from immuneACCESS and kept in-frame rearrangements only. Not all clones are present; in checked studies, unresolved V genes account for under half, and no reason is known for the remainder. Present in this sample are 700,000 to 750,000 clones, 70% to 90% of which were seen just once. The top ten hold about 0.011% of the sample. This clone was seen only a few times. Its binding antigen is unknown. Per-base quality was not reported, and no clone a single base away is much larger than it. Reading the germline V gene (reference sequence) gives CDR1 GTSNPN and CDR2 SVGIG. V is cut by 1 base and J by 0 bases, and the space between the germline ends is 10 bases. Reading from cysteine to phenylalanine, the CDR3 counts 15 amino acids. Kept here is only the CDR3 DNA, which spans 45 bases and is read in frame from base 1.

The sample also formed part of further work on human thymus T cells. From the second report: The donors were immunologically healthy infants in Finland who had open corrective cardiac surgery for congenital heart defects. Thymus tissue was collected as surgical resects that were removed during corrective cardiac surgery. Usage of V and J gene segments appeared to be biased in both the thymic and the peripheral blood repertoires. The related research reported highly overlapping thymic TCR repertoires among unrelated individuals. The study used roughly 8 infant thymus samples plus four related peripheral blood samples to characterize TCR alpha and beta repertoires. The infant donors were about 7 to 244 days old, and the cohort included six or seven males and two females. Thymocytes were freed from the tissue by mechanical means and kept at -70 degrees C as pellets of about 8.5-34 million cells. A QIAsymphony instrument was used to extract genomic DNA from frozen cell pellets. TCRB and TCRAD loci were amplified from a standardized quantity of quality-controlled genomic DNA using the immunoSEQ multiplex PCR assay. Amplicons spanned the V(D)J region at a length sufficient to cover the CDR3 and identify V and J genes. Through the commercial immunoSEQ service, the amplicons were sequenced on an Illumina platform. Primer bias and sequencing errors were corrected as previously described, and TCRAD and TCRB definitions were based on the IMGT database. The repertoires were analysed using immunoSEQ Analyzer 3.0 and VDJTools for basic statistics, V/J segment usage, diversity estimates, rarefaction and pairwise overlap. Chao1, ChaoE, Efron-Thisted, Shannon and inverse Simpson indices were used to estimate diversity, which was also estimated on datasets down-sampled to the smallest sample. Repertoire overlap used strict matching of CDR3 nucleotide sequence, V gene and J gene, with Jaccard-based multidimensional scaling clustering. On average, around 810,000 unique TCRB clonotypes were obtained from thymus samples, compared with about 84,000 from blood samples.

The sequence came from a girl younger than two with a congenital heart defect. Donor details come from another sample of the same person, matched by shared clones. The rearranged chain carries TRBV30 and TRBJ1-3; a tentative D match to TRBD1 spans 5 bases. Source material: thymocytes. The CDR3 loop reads CAWSEQVHSGNTIYF. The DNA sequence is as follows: TGTGCCTGGAGTGAACAGGTCCACTCTGGAAACACCATATATTTT.